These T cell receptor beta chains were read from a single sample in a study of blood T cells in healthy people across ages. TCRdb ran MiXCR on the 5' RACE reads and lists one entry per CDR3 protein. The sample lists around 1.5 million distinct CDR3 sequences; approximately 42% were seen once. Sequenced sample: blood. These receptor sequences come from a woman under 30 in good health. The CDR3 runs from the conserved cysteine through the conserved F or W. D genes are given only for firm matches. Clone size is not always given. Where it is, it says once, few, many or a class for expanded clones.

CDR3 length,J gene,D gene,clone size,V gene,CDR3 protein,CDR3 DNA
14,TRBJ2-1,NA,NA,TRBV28,CASSSILRDNEQFF,TGTGCCAGCAGCTCCATTCTGAGAGACAATGAGCAGTTCTTC
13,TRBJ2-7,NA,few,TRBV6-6,CASSYKGDYEQYF,TGTGCCAGCAGTTACAAGGGGGACTACGAGCAGTACTTC
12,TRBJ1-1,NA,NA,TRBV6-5,CASSSVSNEAFF,TGTGCCAGCAGTTCAGTGTCAAATGAAGCTTTCTTT
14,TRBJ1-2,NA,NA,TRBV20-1,CSARDQSGDYGYTF,TGCAGTGCTAGAGACCAATCAGGGGACTATGGCTACACCTTC
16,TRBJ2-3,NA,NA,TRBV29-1,CSVEEGGRGISCTQYF,TGCAGCGTTGAAGAAGGTGGCAGGGGTATCTCCTGTACGCAGTATTTT
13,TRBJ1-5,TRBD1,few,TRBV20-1,CSAPGTGGQPQHF,TGCAGTGCCCCAGGCACAGGGGGCCAGCCCCAGCATTTT
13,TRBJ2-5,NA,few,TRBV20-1,CSAKTGIVETQYF,TGCAGTGCTAAAACAGGGATTGTAGAGACCCAGTACTTC
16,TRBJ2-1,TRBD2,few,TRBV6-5,CASSYGLAETYNEQFF,TGTGCCAGCAGTTACGGCCTAGCGGAGACCTACAATGAGCAGTTCTTC
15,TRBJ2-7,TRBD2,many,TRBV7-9,CASSLAASGRGEQYF,TGTGCCAGCAGCTTAGCGGCTAGCGGGAGGGGCGAGCAGTACTTC
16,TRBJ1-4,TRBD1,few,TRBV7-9,CASSFSGQGGGEKLFF,TGTGCCAGCAGCTTTTCGGGACAGGGAGGAGGGGAAAAACTGTTTTTT
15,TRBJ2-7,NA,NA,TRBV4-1,CASSQGGATTYEQYF,TGCGCCAGCAGCCAAGGGGGGGCTACGACCTACGAGCAGTACTTC
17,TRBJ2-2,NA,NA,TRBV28,CASSLYSGNSNTGELFF,TGTGCCAGCAGTTTATACTCGGGGAATTCGAACACCGGGGAGCTGTTTTTT
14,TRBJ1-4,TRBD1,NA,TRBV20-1,CSARATGVIEKLFF,TGCAGTGCTAGAGCGACAGGGGTCATTGAAAAACTGTTTTTT
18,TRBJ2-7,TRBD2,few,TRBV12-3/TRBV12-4,CASSFRTSGLISSYEQYF,TGTGCCAGCAGTTTCCGGACTAGCGGGCTGATCAGCTCCTACGAGCAGTACTTC
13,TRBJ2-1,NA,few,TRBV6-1,CASSELALGEQFF,TGTGCCAGCAGTGAACTTGCTCTCGGTGAGCAGTTCTTC
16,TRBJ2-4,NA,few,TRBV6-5,CASSYSTVRGKNIQYF,TGTGCCAGCAGTTACTCGACAGTCAGGGGCAAAAACATTCAGTACTTC
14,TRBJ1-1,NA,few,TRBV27,CASSFAGTNTEAFF,TGTGCCAGCAGTTTCGCGGGGACTAACACTGAAGCTTTCTTT
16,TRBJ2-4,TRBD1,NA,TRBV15,CATSRQPGTGGDIQYF,TGTGCCACCAGCAGACAGCCCGGGACAGGGGGGGACATTCAGTACTTC
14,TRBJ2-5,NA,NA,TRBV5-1,CATTRGFQPGTQYF,TGCGCCACCACACGAGGGTTTCAACCCGGGACGCAGTACTTC
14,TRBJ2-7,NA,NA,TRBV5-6,CASSPGREKFEQYF,TGTGCCAGCAGCCCCGGCAGGGAGAAGTTCGAGCAGTACTTC
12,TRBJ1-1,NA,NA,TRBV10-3,CAISHGDTEAFF,TGTGCCATCAGTCACGGGGACACTGAAGCTTTCTTT
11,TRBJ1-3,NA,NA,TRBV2,CASSEGDTIYF,TGTGCCAGCAGCGAGGGGGACACCATATATTTT
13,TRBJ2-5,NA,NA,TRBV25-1,CASMTTYQETQYF,TGTGCCAGCATGACCACCTACCAAGAGACCCAGTACTTC
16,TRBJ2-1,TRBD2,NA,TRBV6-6,CASSYDLAGGAYEQFF,TGTGCCAGCAGTTACGACCTAGCGGGAGGGGCCTATGAGCAGTTCTTC
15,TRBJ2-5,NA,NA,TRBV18,CASSLRPTYQETQYF,TGTGCCAGCTCTCTCCGACCGACGTACCAAGAGACCCAGTACTTC
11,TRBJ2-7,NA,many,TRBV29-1,CSVIGSYEQYF,TGCAGCGTAATTGGGTCCTACGAGCAGTACTTC
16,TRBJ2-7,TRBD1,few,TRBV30,CAWNLLGQGDAYEQYF,TGTGCCTGGAATCTCTTGGGGCAGGGGGATGCCTACGAGCAGTACTTC
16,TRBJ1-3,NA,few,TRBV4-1,CASSQQTTGSGNTIYF,TGCGCCAGCAGCCAACAGACCACAGGGTCGGGAAACACCATATATTTT
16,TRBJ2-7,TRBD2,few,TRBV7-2,CASSLSGRAAPYEQYF,TGTGCCAGCAGCTTGAGCGGGAGGGCAGCTCCCTACGAGCAGTACTTC
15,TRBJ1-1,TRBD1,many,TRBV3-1,CASVPVGTAGTEAFF,TGTGCCAGCGTACCGGTCGGGACAGCGGGTACTGAAGCTTTCTTT
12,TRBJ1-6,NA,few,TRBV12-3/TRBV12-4,CASSLSSSPLHF,TGTGCCAGCAGTTTATCTTCTTCACCCCTCCACTTT
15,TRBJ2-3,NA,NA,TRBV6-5,CASSRGWGRTDTQYF,TGTGCCAGCAGTCGTGGCTGGGGGCGGACAGATACGCAGTATTTT
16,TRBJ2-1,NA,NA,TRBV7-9,CASSLVWAQILNEQFF,TGTGCCAGCAGCTTAGTATGGGCGCAGATCCTCAATGAGCAGTTCTTC
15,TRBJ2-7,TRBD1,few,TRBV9,CASSKQGQGTYEQYF,TGTGCCAGCAGCAAACAGGGACAGGGGACCTACGAGCAGTACTTC
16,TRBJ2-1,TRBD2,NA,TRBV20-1,CSSAGSGTSGIEEQFF,TGCAGTTCTGCTGGAAGCGGGACTAGCGGGATTGAAGAGCAGTTCTTC
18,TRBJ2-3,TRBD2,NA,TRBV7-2,CASSLQTSGTLSTDTQYF,TGTGCCAGCAGCTTACAGACTAGCGGGACACTTAGCACAGATACGCAGTATTTT
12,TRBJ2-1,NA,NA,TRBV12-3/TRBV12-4,CASSFSGSEQFF,TGTGCCAGCAGTTTTTCTGGGAGTGAGCAGTTCTTC
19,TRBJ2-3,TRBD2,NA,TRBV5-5,CASSLAGLAGGPRTDTQYF,TGTGCCAGCAGCTTGGCGGGACTAGCGGGGGGGCCTCGAACAGATACGCAGTATTTT
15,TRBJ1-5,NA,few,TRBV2,CASSFGPLSNQPQHF,TGTGCCAGCAGCTTTGGGCCACTCAGCAATCAGCCCCAGCATTTT
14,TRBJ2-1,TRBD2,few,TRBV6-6,CASRATSGYNEQFF,TGTGCCAGCAGGGCGACTAGCGGCTACAATGAGCAGTTCTTC
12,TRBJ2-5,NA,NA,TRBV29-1,CSVDPFTNEQYF,TGCAGCGTTGATCCCTTCACCAATGAGCAGTACTTC
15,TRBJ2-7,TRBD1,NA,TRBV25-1,CASSGGTGPLYEQYF,TGTGCCAGCAGTGGAGGGACAGGGCCTCTCTACGAGCAGTACTTC
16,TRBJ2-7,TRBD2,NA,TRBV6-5,CASSPSGRALTYEQYF,TGTGCCAGCAGCCCTAGCGGGAGGGCCTTGACCTACGAGCAGTACTTC
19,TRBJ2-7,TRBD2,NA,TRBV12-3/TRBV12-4,CASSFLTQREGGPDYEQYF,TGTGCCAGCAGTTTTTTGACCCAGCGGGAGGGAGGTCCGGACTACGAGCAGTACTTC
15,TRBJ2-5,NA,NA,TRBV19,CASSSRLGVQETQYF,TGTGCCAGTAGTTCCCGACTGGGGGTACAAGAGACCCAGTACTTC
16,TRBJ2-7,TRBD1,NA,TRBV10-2,CASSEDSGQAHYEQYF,TGCGCCAGCAGTGAGGATTCGGGACAGGCCCACTACGAGCAGTACTTC
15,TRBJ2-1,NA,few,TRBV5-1,CASSLLGGSNNEQFF,TGCGCCAGCAGCTTGCTCGGAGGTTCCAACAATGAGCAGTTCTTC
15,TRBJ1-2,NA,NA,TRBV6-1,CASSPLSPGAEGYTF,TGTGCCAGCAGTCCGCTCTCTCCGGGGGCGGAGGGCTACACCTTC
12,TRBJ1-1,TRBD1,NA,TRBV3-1,CASKGTGTEAFF,TGTGCCAGCAAAGGGACAGGCACTGAAGCTTTCTTT
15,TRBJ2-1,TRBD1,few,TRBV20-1,CSARPRQGLSNEQFF,TGCAGTGCTAGACCTAGACAGGGTCTGAGCAATGAGCAGTTCTTC
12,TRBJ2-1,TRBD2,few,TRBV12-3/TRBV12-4,CASRLAGEHPFF,TGTGCCAGCAGACTAGCGGGAGAACATCCGTTCTTC
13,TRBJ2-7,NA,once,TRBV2,CASSEGVVTEQYF,TGTGCCAGCAGTGAAGGTGTAGTTACCGAGCAGTACTTC
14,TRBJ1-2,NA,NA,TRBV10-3,CAISGGAANYGYTF,TGTGCCATCAGTGGAGGGGCAGCTAACTATGGCTACACCTTC
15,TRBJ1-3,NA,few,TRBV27,CASTSWGAGGNTIYF,TGTGCCAGCACCTCTTGGGGGGCGGGCGGAAACACCATATATTTT
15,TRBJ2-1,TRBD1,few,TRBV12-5,CASGPGTGPYNEQFF,TGTGCTAGTGGCCCCGGGACAGGGCCCTACAATGAGCAGTTCTTC
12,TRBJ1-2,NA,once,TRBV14,CAGSQDRHGYTF,TGTGCCGGCAGCCAAGATAGGCATGGCTACACCTTC
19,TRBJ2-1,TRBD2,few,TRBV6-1,CASSEAPASGVTGRGEQFF,TGTGCCAGCAGTGAAGCGCCTGCTAGCGGGGTCACCGGGAGGGGTGAGCAGTTCTTC
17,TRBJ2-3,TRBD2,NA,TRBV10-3,CAISDGTSGGSTDTQYF,TGTGCCATCAGTGACGGGACTAGCGGGGGGAGTACAGATACGCAGTATTTT
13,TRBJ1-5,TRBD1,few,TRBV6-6,CAVRAGGNQPQHF,TGTGCCGTCAGGGCAGGGGGGAATCAGCCCCAGCATTTT
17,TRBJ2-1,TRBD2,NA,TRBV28,CASSLLTGTSGVETQFF,TGTGCCAGCAGTTTACTAACCGGGACTAGCGGGGTAGAGACCCAGTTCTTC